Below are 23 T cell receptor beta chains sequenced from a single sample in a study of blood T cell repertoires in COVID-19. Sequenced by immunoSEQ multiplex PCR; TCRdb stores in-frame clones only, minus some. The sample includes 120,000 or so clones, 85% to 90% of them seen just once. Sequencing input: peripheral blood. These receptors all stem from a man aged 80 or over with active or convalescent COVID-19.

There are a few counts of this clone. This chain connects TRBV9 to TRBJ2-7; 8 nucleotides match TRBD1. The J segment lost 2 bases and the V segment lost 4 bases, leaving 11 bases of the junction unmatched. Germline values: CDR1 SGDLS, CDR2 YYNGEE. The CDR3 loop spans 16 amino acids. DNA of the CDR3: TGTGCCAGCAGCCCTCACTTGACAGGGGACGCCTACGAGCAGTACTTC. It is translated as CASSPHLTGDAYEQYF.

The V call is TRBV3-1 (or the pseudogene TRBV3-2), the J call TRBJ2-2, with a weak D call TRBD1 (6 bases). Germline V gene data show CDR1 as LGHDT and CDR2 as YNNKEL (reference sequence). Trimming took 2 bases from V and 3 from J, leaving 13 bases between them. The CDR3 sequence is 16 residues long. CDR3: CASSQYGDRYTGELFF. CDR3 DNA sequence: TGTGCCAGCAGCCAATATGGAGACAGGTACACCGGGGAGCTGTTTTTT.

The gene calls are TRBV4-3 and TRBJ1-2; 8 positions match TRBD1. The trim removed 4 bases at V and 12 bases at J, leaving 13 bases unmatched. CDR3 length: 14 amino acids. Germline CDR1 is LGHNA and CDR2 is YSLEER. CDR3 loop: CASSLTGEESENTF. The CDR3 bases are TGCGCCAGCAGCCTGACAGGGGAGGAAAGTGAAAACACCTTC.

In its sample, this clone was seen a few times. The genes are TRBV2 and TRBJ1-1; no clear D. The V gene lost 3 bases and the J gene lost 7 bases, with 9 bases spanning the gap. CDR3 length: 12 residues. Germline lookup yields CDR1 SNHLY and CDR2 FYNNEI. The CDR3 protein is CASSERAYEAFF. CDR3 in DNA: TGTGCCAGCAGTGAGAGGGCATATGAAGCTTTCTTT.

The chain couples TRBV5-1 to TRBJ2-2, with D perhaps matching TRBD1 (5 bases). With 1 base removed from V and 2 bases from J, the gap between germline ends came to 9 bases. The CDR3 has 15 amino acids. The V gene's germline CDR1 is SGHRS and CDR2 YFSETQ. In DNA form, the CDR3 reads TGCGCCAGCAGCTTGACAGGACAAAACACCGGGGAGCTGTTTTTT. It yields the protein CASSLTGQNTGELFF.

Concerning this clone itself: Additional DNA sequences in this sample encode the identical CDR3. The rearrangement joins TRBV10-2 to TRBJ1-5; D may be TRBD1 (6 bases). V lost 3 bases to trimming and J lost 4 bases, with 10 bases between them. CDR1 and CDR2 (germline): WSHSY, SAAADI. The CDR3 contains 14 residues. Here the CDR3 reads CASSDDRGNQPQHF. For the CDR3, the DNA is TGCGCCAGCAGTGACGATAGGGGGAATCAGCCCCAGCATTTT.

Many counts were recorded for this clone. The V call is TRBV2, the J call TRBJ1-2; D unclear. CDR3 length equals 14 residues. V was shortened by 1 base and J by 5 bases, with 11 bases between the two germline ends. Germline V lookup: CDR1 SNHLY, CDR2 FYNNEI. CDR3 protein: CASSEGQALYGYTF. CDR3 DNA sequence: TGTGCCAGCAGTGAAGGCCAAGCCTTATATGGCTACACCTTC.

The chain links TRBV7-7 to TRBJ2-1; the match to TRBD2 covers 11 bases. Germline V gene sequence: CDR1 SSHAT, CDR2 FNYEAQ (reference sequence). The CDR3 length is 15 residues. V trimming: 5 bases; J trimming: 2 bases; junction bases outside the gene matches: 2. The CDR3 sequence: CASSPLAGAYNEQFF. In nucleotides, the CDR3 is TGTGCCAGCAGCCCACTAGCGGGGGCCTACAATGAGCAGTTCTTC.

This clone appeared a few times. The gene calls are TRBV5-5 and TRBJ2-3, with 10 bases fitting TRBD2. CDR3 length: 18 residues. CDR1 is SGHKS and CDR2 is YYEKEE in the germline V gene (reference sequence). V shed 1 base, J shed 4 bases, and the junction held 12 bases outside the gene matches. The CDR3 DNA sequence: TGTGCCAGCAGCTTGAGGGAGCGGGGGGGCCGAGGTGCAGATACGCAGTATTTT. This sequence encodes CASSLRERGGRGADTQYF.

As for this clone: This same CDR3 is encoded by further DNA sequences in the sample. The rearrangement joins TRBV7-3 to TRBJ2-7; TRBD2 aligns across 8 bases. The CDR3 consists of 13 residues. Unmatched junction bases numbered 0, after V lost 5 bases and J lost 0 bases. Germline V gene lookup returns CDR1 SGHTA and CDR2 FQGTGA. The CDR3 bases are TGTGCCAGCAGCCGGGGGGGCTCCTACGAGCAGTACTTC. Translation gives CASSRGGSYEQYF. Full variable domain (missing parts from reference TRBV7-3 and TRBJ2-7): GAGVSQTPSNKVTEKGKYVELRCDPISGHTALYWYRQSLGQGPEFLIYFQGTGAADDSGLPNDRFFAVRPEGSVSTLKIQRTERGDSAVYLCASSRGGSYEQYFGPGTRLTVT.

This clone was detected ten times or more. This chain connects TRBV6-1 to TRBJ1-2; 7 nucleotides match TRBD1. Per germline, CDR1 MNHNS and CDR2 SASEGT. CDR3 length equals 14 residues. The V segment lost 2 bases and the J segment 8 bases; nucleotides outside the gene matches: 8. Here the CDR3 reads CASSELNRGGGYTF. Here the CDR3 DNA reads TGTGCCAGCAGTGAATTGAACAGGGGTGGAGGCTACACCTTC.

The J gene is TRBJ2-3, the V gene TRBV7-3; a possible D gene is TRBD1 (7 bases). Per the germline V gene, CDR1 is SGHTA and CDR2 is FQGTGA. V was trimmed by 7 bases and J by 0 bases, leaving 14 bases between them. The CDR3 covers 15 residues. CDR3 DNA sequence: TGTGCCAGCACCTTGGCGGGACAGAGCACAGATACGCAGTATTTT. Amino acid sequence: CASTLAGQSTDTQYF.

This chain uses TRBV7-9 with TRBJ2-3; 8 positions match TRBD2. This CDR3 region has 18 residues. The germline V gene encodes CDR1 SEHNR and CDR2 FQNEAQ (reference sequence). The V gene end was trimmed by 5 bases and the J gene end by 2 bases; junction bases not matched to a gene: 15. This CDR3 is CASSKRPGERGTTDTQYF. The DNA of the CDR3 is TGTGCCAGCAGCAAACGGCCAGGGGAGCGGGGGACCACAGATACGCAGTATTTT.

The rearrangement joins TRBV3-1 (or the pseudogene TRBV3-2) to TRBJ2-3, with unresolved D. There are 13 residues in the CDR3. Trimming removed 2 bases from V and 1 base from J, with 4 bases in between. Germline-derived CDR1 and CDR2 are LGHDT and YNNKEL (reference sequence). CDR3 DNA: TGTGCCAGCAGCCAATCGGGCACAGATACGCAGTATTTT. The encoded protein is CASSQSGTDTQYF.

This chain connects TRBV24-1 to TRBJ2-3; 13 positions agree with TRBD2. The germline V gene encodes CDR1 KGHDR and CDR2 SFDVKD. This CDR3 spans 19 amino acids. Trimming at V came to 4 bases and at J to 6 bases, leaving 15 bases not matched to a gene. CDR3 protein: CATSEDTSGGAPKTDTQYF. DNA of the CDR3: TGTGCCACCAGTGAGGATACTAGCGGGGGGGCCCCAAAAACGGATACGCAGTATTTT.

The chain employs TRBV3-1 (or the pseudogene TRBV3-2) and TRBJ2-1; a possible D gene is TRBD1 (10 bases). Trimming removed 4 bases from V and 8 bases from J, with 30 bases in between. This CDR3 spans 19 amino acids. The germline V gene encodes CDR1 LGHDT and CDR2 YNNKEL (reference sequence). CDR3 residues: CASSRRTGGFASGVYEQFF. The CDR3 region has the DNA TGTGCCAGCAGCCGCCGGACAGGGGGGTTCGCTAGCGGGGTATATGAGCAGTTCTTC.

The rearrangement links TRBV20-1 to TRBJ2-4; 11 bases map to TRBD2. The V gene end was trimmed by 3 bases and the J gene end by 0 bases; junction bases not matched to a gene: 19. This CDR3 is 21 amino acids long. Germline V gene sequence: CDR1 DFQATT, CDR2 SNEGSKA (reference sequence). CDR3 amino acids: CSASGPAATSGDALAKNIQYF. In DNA, the CDR3 is TGCAGTGCTAGTGGCCCTGCGGCGACTAGCGGGGACGCTCTAGCCAAAAACATTCAGTACTTC.

The CDR3 nucleotides are TGTGCCAGCAGCTTAACAGGGGGAGATGAAAAACTGTTTTTT. This translates into CASSLTGGDEKLFF. The chain employs TRBV7-3 and TRBJ1-4; D perhaps matches TRBD1 (6 bases). V lost 0 bases and J lost 6, with 8 bases in between. The CDR3 spans 14 residues. Germline assignment: CDR1 SGHTA and CDR2 FQGTGA. The full variable domain, in which reference TRBV7-3 and TRBJ1-4 provide the parts outside the CDR3, is GAGVSQTPSNKVTEKGKYVELRCDPISGHTALYWYRQSLGQGPEFLIYFQGTGAADDSGLPNDRFFAVRPEGSVSTLKIQRTERGDSAVYLCASSLTGGDEKLFFGSGTQLSVL.

The chain has TRBV6-5 and TRBJ1-2, with 9 bases matching TRBD1. The germline gives CDR1 MNHEY, CDR2 SVGAGI. This CDR3 spans 15 amino acids. V lost 7 bases and J lost 2; bases outside the gene matches: 8. DNA for the CDR3: TGTGCCAGCATCTCACCGGGACAGGGAAACTATGGCTACACCTTC. Its translation: CASISPGQGNYGYTF.

The V gene is TRBV7-2, the J gene TRBJ2-7; D is undetermined. The CDR3 sequence is 12 residues long. V gave up 3 bases and J gave up 3 bases, with 6 bases separating them. Per germline, CDR1 SGHTA and CDR2 FQGNSA. The DNA for the CDR3 is TGTGCCAGCAGCTTTCTTCTCTACGAGCAGTACTTC. Amino acid sequence: CASSFLLYEQYF.

The gene calls are TRBV7-2 and TRBJ2-2; 7 nucleotides align to TRBD1. J lost 5 bases, V lost 2 bases, and 2 bases had no gene match. Germline CDR1 is SGHTA and CDR2 is FQGNSA. The CDR3 totals 14 residues. The CDR3 region is CASSLSQGTGELFF. The CDR3 bases are TGTGCCAGCAGCTTATCACAGGGGACCGGGGAGCTGTTTTTT.

This clone was seen only a few times. This sequence joins TRBV29-1 and TRBJ2-2; D is perhaps TRBD1 (5 bases). Germline V gene sequence: CDR1 SQVTM, CDR2 ANQGSEA. This CDR3 spans 13 amino acids. V was cut by 6 bases and J by 4 bases, with 12 bases left in between. As DNA, the CDR3 is TGCAGCGTCAGGGCGTCGGGCACCGGGGAGCTGTTTTTT. It specifies CSVRASGTGELFF.

The chain carries TRBV3-1 (or the pseudogene TRBV3-2) and TRBJ2-5; 13 bases align to TRBD2. Per the germline V gene, CDR1 is LGHDT and CDR2 is YNNKEL (reference sequence). This CDR3 contains 16 residues. The ends lost 2 bases at V and 5 bases at J; junction bases unmatched: 5. CDR3 protein: CASSQTSGGAWETQYF. The CDR3 DNA is TGTGCCAGCAGCCAAACTAGCGGGGGGGCCTGGGAGACCCAGTACTTC.